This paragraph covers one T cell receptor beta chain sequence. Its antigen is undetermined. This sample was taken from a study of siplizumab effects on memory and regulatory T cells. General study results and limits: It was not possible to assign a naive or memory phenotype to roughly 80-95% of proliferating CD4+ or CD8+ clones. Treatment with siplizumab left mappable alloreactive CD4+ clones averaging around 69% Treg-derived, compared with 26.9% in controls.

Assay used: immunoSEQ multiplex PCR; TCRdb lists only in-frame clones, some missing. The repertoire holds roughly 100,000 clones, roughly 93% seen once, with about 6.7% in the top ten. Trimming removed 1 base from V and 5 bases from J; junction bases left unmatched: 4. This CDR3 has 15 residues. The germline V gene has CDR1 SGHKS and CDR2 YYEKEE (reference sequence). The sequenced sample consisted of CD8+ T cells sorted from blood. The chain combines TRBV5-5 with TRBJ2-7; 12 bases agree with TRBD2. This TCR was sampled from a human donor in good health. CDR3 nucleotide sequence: TGTGCCAGCAGCTTGATGACTAGCGGGAGCAACGAGCAGTACTTC. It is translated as CASSLMTSGSNEQYF.